These 24 T cell receptor beta chains were all obtained from the same sample, sequenced in a study of blood T cell repertoires in COVID-19. TCRdb's copy holds only in-frame clones and misses some; the assay was immunoSEQ multiplex PCR. The data hold roughly 230,000 clones, with 89% observed a single time. Sequencing input: peripheral blood. Receptor source: a woman between 40 and 50 years old who had recovered from COVID-19.

The genes are TRBV2 and TRBJ2-2; D remains ambiguous. Trimming stripped 2 bases from V and 7 bases from J, with 11 bases between. The germline V gene encodes CDR1 SNHLY and CDR2 FYNNEI. The CDR3 spans 14 residues. Here the CDR3 reads CASSESQVGGELFF. DNA for the CDR3: TGTGCCAGCAGTGAAAGCCAGGTCGGCGGGGAGCTGTTTTTT.

V is TRBV9 and J is TRBJ2-7; possibly TRBD1 for D (5 bases). Between the trimmed V and J ends, which lost 0 bases and 2 bases, there was a span of 9 bases. The length of the CDR3 is 14 residues. Germline CDR1 reads SGDLS; CDR2 reads YYNGEE. Here the CDR3 reads CASSVAGSAYEQYF. The CDR3 bases are TGTGCCAGCAGCGTAGCAGGGTCGGCCTACGAGCAGTACTTC.

The chain combines TRBV7-9 with TRBJ2-3, with TRBD2 as a possible D gene (5 bases). Germline CDR1 reads SEHNR; CDR2 reads FQNEAQ (reference sequence). The CDR3 runs 17 residues. V lost 4 bases and J lost 0, with 17 bases in between. CDR3 in DNA: TGTGCCAGCAGCTCAATGGGGAAGCGGAACAGCACAGATACGCAGTATTTT. Residues: CASSSMGKRNSTDTQYF.

This rearrangement joins TRBV2 to TRBJ2-3; TRBD2 agrees at 10 bases. The germline gives CDR1 SNHLY, CDR2 FYNNEI. V gave up 10 bases and J gave up 0 bases; unmatched junction bases: 4. CDR3 size: 14 residues. Here the CDR3 reads CAITSGASTDTQYF. The CDR3 DNA sequence: TGTGCCATTACTAGCGGGGCTAGCACAGATACGCAGTATTTT.

The chain couples TRBV19 to TRBJ2-3, with unresolved D. The CDR3 totals 13 residues. Germline lookup yields CDR1 LNHDA and CDR2 SQIVND (reference sequence). The V end was cut by 5 bases, the J end by 0 bases, with 6 bases between. In nucleotides, the CDR3 is TGTGCCAGTAGTCCCACTAGCACAGATACGCAGTATTTT. Translation gives CASSPTSTDTQYF.

The rearrangement joins TRBV6-2 or TRBV6-3 to TRBJ2-7; 10 bases map to TRBD2. Germline V gene data show CDR1 as MNHEY and CDR2 as SVGEGT. The CDR3 is 13 residues long. Trimming removed 4 bases from V and 7 bases from J; junction bases left unmatched: 4. The CDR3 coding sequence is TGTGCCAGCAGTTGGGTAGCGGGAGGTGAGCAGTACGTC. This sequence encodes CASSWVAGGEQYV.

The V gene is TRBV11-3, the J gene TRBJ1-6; 7 nucleotides line up with TRBD1. CDR1 is SGHNT and CDR2 is YENEEA in the germline V gene. This CDR3 has 15 amino acids. Unmatched junction bases numbered 9, after V lost 5 bases and J lost 8 bases. CDR3 sequence (DNA): TGTGCCAGCAGCCCCAGGCAGGGGGGAGATTCACCCCTCCACTTT. It specifies CASSPRQGGDSPLHF.

The chain joins TRBV19 to TRBJ2-3; 9 positions match TRBD1. Germline V CDR1 and CDR2: LNHDA, SQIVND (reference sequence). The CDR3 runs to 14 residues. The V gene end was trimmed by 10 bases and the J gene end by 2 bases; junction bases not matched to a gene: 7. The CDR3, as DNA: TGTGCCACCGAGACAGGGGGTGTCACAGATACGCAGTATTTT. Its protein product is CATETGGVTDTQYF. Full variable domain (rest looked up from reference TRBV19 and TRBJ2-3): DGGITQSPKYLFRKEGQNVTLSCEQNLNHDAMYWYRQDPGQGLRLIYYSQIVNDFQKGDIAEGYSVSREKKESFPLTVTSAQKNPTAFYLCATETGGVTDTQYFGPGTRLTVL.

This clone was observed a single time. The J gene is TRBJ1-4, the V gene TRBV5-1; TRBD1 matches at 9 bases. Trimming took 4 bases from V and 7 from J; bases not matched to a gene: 5. CDR3 length: 14 amino acids. CDR1 and CDR2 (germline): SGHRS, YFSETQ. The CDR3 sequence is CASSKGQGSEKLFF. CDR3 nucleotides: TGCGCCAGCAGCAAGGGACAGGGTTCTGAAAAACTGTTTTTT. Using reference TRBV5-1 and TRBJ1-4 for the parts outside the CDR3, the full variable domain is KAGVTQTPRYLIKTRGQQVTLSCSPISGHRSVSWYQQTPGQGLQFLFEYFSETQRNKGNFPGRFSGRQFSNSRSEMNVSTLELGDSALYLCASSKGQGSEKLFFGSGTQLSVL.

V is TRBV5-4 and J is TRBJ1-1, with 9 bases aligning to TRBD1. Germline V gene lookup returns CDR1 SGHNT and CDR2 YYREEE (reference sequence). The V gene end was trimmed by 2 bases and the J gene end by 5 bases; junction bases not matched to a gene: 10. The CDR3 length is 16 residues. The chain's CDR3 is CASSLPGQGSETEAFF. The CDR3 DNA is TGTGCCAGCAGCTTACCGGGACAGGGTAGCGAAACTGAAGCTTTCTTT.

Only one count was recorded for this clone. The chain is built from TRBV24-1 and TRBJ1-1, with a tentative D call TRBD1 (5 bases). This CDR3 spans 15 amino acids. Germline-derived CDR1 and CDR2 are KGHDR and SFDVKD. V was clipped by 2 bases and J by 1 base, with 10 bases between them. This CDR3 reads CATSDSGKGNTEAFF. The CDR3 DNA sequence: TGTGCCACCAGTGATTCAGGGAAAGGGAACACTGAAGCTTTCTTT.

V and J are TRBV28 and TRBJ1-4; D unresolved. V was shortened by 3 bases and J by 8 bases, with 16 bases between the two germline ends. Germline CDR1 and CDR2: MDHEN and SYDVKM. CDR3 length: 15 residues. CDR3 bases: TGTGCCAGCAGTTTTTCGGGGTCGGTAGGCGAAAAACTGTTTTTT. It yields the protein CASSFSGSVGEKLFF.

This clone was observed a single time. The chain has TRBV3-1 (or the pseudogene TRBV3-2) and TRBJ2-2; tentatively, D is TRBD1 (6 bases). The germline V gene encodes CDR1 LGHDT and CDR2 YNNKEL (reference sequence). CDR3 length: 14 amino acids. V was pared by 3 bases and J by 1 base, with 6 bases between. The CDR3 is CASSQDRNTGELFF. DNA of the CDR3: TGTGCCAGCAGCCAGGACAGGAACACCGGGGAGCTGTTTTTT.

The chain uses TRBV29-1 and TRBJ1-5; no clear D gene. This CDR3 spans 13 amino acids. CDR1 and CDR2 (germline): SQVTM, ANQGSEA. Deletions cut 1 base from V and 5 bases from J, with 9 bases between. The CDR3 here is CSVEGPIHQPQHF. Here the CDR3 DNA reads TGCAGCGTTGAAGGTCCTATCCATCAGCCCCAGCATTTT.

As DNA, the CDR3 is TGTGCCAGTTCCCCGGGACAGACCACAGATACGCAGTATTTT. Protein product: CASSPGQTTDTQYF. The chain recombines TRBV19 with TRBJ2-3; 7 nucleotides line up with TRBD1. CDR1 LNHDA and CDR2 SQIVND come from the germline V gene (reference sequence). The CDR3 loop spans 14 amino acids. V was clipped by 8 bases and J by 2 bases; unmatched bases: 7.

This clone was seen only once. The gene calls are TRBV2 and TRBJ2-7; 7 bases are a match to TRBD1. Germline V gives CDR1 SNHLY, CDR2 FYNNEI. V lost 1 base, J lost 11 bases, and 5 bases stayed unmatched. The CDR3 runs to 12 residues. Here the CDR3 reads CASSEGPGTEYF. CDR3 bases: TGTGCCAGCAGTGAAGGTCCCGGGACAGAGTACTTC.

This sequence joins TRBV15 and TRBJ2-4, with D tentatively TRBD1 (5 bases). Germline loops: CDR1 LNHNV, CDR2 YYDKDF (reference sequence). V lost 0 bases to trimming and J lost 5 bases, with 11 bases between them. This CDR3 contains 15 residues. CDR3 residues: CATSRDRVDQNIQYF. DNA of the CDR3: TGTGCCACCAGCAGAGACAGGGTGGACCAAAACATTCAGTACTTC.

A single count supports this clone. In DNA form, the CDR3 reads TGTGCCAGCTCACCGTCCAGGGGCCTGGTGGAGACCCAGTACTTC. This encodes CASSPSRGLVETQYF. J is TRBJ2-5 and V is TRBV18; possible D gene TRBD1, 6 bases. Trimming took off 3 bases at V and 5 bases at J, with 16 bases between the two ends. The CDR3 is 15 residues long. Germline V CDR1 and CDR2: KGHSH, LQKENI.

The genes are TRBV6-6 and TRBJ1-3; D may be TRBD1 (5 bases). CDR1 MNHNY and CDR2 SVGAGI come from the germline V gene (reference sequence). Trimming cost V 9 bases and J 4 bases, with 13 bases left between them. This CDR3 spans 13 amino acids. CDR3 DNA sequence: TGTGCCAGTGCCGGGGGTGAAGGAAACACCATATATTTT. Amino acids: CASAGGEGNTIYF.

The V gene is TRBV20-1, the J gene TRBJ1-4, with D perhaps TRBD1 (5 bases). Germline V CDR1 and CDR2: DFQATT, SNEGSKA (reference sequence). The V end lost 3 bases, the J end lost 10 bases, and 9 bases lay between the germline ends. There are 11 residues in the CDR3. The DNA of the CDR3 is TGCAGTGCTAGGTCCGGGGGAAAACTGTTTTTT. Its translation: CSARSGGKLFF.

V is TRBV7-3 and J is TRBJ2-5; TRBD2 agrees at 10 bases. Germline V gene lookup returns CDR1 SGHTA and CDR2 FQGTGA. Losses at the gene ends were 0 bases for V and 5 bases for J; bases not matched to a gene: 3. CDR3 length: 15 residues. DNA of the CDR3: TGTGCCAGCAGCTTAACTAGCGGGGGGTTGGAGACCCAGTACTTC. Translating it yields CASSLTSGGLETQYF.

A word on this clone: A read error may produce the germline difference seen at one junction end. The chain has TRBV28 and TRBJ2-1, with D possibly matching TRBD2 (6 bases). In germline, CDR1 is MDHEN, CDR2 SYDVKM. This CDR3 is built from 14 residues. The CDR3 DNA follows: TGTGCCAGCAGTTTTTTCGCGGGGTACAGTGAGCAGTTCTTC. This codes for CASSFFAGYSEQFF.

This rearrangement joins TRBV2 to TRBJ2-1; 9 bases line up with TRBD2. The CDR3 totals 16 residues. With 1 base clipped from V and 10 bases from J, the junction kept 11 bases outside the gene matches. Germline values: CDR1 SNHLY, CDR2 FYNNEI. CDR3 sequence (DNA): TGTGCCAGCAGTGAAGTAGGGTTGCTAGCGGGGAAGGAGCAGTTCTTC. This gives the protein CASSEVGLLAGKEQFF.

The rearrangement links TRBV19 to TRBJ1-5, with 9 bases aligning to TRBD1. Per germline, CDR1 LNHDA and CDR2 SQIVND (reference sequence). The CDR3 is 15 amino acids. V dropped 6 bases and J dropped 2; count of bases not matched to a gene: 5. The CDR3 spells CASRATGGGNQPQHF. In DNA, the CDR3 is TGTGCCAGTAGGGCCACAGGGGGCGGCAATCAGCCCCAGCATTTT.